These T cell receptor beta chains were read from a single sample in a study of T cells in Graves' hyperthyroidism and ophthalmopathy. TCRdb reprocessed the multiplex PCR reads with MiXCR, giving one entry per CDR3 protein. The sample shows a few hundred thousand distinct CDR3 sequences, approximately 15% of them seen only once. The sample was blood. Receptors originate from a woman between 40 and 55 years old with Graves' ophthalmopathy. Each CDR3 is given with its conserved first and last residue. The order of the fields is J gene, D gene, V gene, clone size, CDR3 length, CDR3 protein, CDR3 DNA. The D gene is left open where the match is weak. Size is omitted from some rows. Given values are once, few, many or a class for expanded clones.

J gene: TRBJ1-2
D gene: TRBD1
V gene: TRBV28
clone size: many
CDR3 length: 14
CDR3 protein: CASRTGGANYGYTF
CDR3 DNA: TGTGCCAGCAGGACAGGGGGCGCGAACTATGGCTACACCTTC

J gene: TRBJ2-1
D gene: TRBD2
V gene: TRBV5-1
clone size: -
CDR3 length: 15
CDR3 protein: CASSLATSGGHEQFF
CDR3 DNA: TGCGCCAGCAGCTTGGCTACTAGCGGGGGCCATGAGCAGTTCTTC

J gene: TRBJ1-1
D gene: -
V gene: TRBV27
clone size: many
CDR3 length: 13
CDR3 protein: CASSLLMNTEAFF
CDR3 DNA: TGTGCCAGCAGTTTGTTGATGAACACTGAAGCTTTCTTT

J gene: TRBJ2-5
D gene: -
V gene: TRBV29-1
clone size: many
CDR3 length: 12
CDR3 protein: CSVAPGQETQYF
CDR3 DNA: TGCAGCGTTGCTCCAGGGCAAGAGACCCAGTACTTC

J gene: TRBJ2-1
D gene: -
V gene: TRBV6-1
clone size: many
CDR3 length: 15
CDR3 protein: CASSEGLGAAGEQFF
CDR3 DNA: TGTGCCAGCAGTGAAGGGCTGGGGGCCGCAGGTGAGCAGTTCTTC

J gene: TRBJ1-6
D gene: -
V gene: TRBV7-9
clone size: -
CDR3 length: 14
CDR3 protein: CASSLVEGGPPLHF
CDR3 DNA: TGTGCCAGCAGCTTAGTCGAGGGGGGTCCACCCCTCCACTTT

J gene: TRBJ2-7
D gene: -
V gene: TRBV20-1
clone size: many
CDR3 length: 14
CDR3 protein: CSARDPWKVHEQYF
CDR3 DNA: TGCAGTGCTAGGGATCCCTGGAAGGTCCACGAGCAGTACTTC

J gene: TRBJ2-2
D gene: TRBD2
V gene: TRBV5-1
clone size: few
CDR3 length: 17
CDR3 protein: CASRQGLAGLTRGELFF
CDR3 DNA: TGCGCCAGCAGACAAGGACTAGCGGGCCTCACTAGGGGGGAGCTGTTTTTT

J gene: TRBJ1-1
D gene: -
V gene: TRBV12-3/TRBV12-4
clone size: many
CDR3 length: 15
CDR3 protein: CASSFRSGFNTEAFF
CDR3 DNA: TGTGCCAGCAGTTTCCGAAGTGGATTCAACACTGAAGCTTTCTTT

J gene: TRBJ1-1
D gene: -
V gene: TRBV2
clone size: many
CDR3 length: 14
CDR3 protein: CATLKDGGATEAFF
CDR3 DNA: TGTGCCACCCTGAAAGATGGAGGGGCCACTGAAGCTTTCTTT

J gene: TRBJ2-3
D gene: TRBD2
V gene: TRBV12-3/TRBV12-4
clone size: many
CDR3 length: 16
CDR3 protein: CASSPAGGRRSSTQYF
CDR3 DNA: TGTGCCAGCAGTCCCGCGGGGGGCCGTCGTAGTAGTACGCAGTATTTT

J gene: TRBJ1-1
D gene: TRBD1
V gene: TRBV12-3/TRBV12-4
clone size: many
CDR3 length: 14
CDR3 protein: CASSFDRGTTEAFF
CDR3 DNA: TGTGCCAGCAGTTTCGACAGGGGGACCACTGAAGCTTTCTTT

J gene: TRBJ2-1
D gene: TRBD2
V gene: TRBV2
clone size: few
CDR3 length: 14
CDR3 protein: CASSEVAGTNEQFF
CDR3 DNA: TGTGCCAGCAGTGAAGTAGCGGGAACCAATGAGCAGTTCTTC

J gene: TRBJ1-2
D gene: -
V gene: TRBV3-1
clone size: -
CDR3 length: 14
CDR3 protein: CASSQAGTLYGYTF
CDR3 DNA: TGTGCCAGCAGCCAAGCAGGGACTCTCTATGGCTACACCTTC

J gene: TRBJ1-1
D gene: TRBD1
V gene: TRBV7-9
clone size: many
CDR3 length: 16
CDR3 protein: CASSDQGGPKNTEAFF
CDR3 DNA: TGTGCCAGCAGCGACCAGGGGGGGCCGAAGAACACTGAAGCTTTCTTT

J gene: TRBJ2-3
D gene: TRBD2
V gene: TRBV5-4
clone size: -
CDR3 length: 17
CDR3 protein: CASSPTAGLASTDTQYF
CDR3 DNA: TGTGCCAGCAGCCCCACCGCCGGACTAGCGAGCACAGATACGCAGTATTTT

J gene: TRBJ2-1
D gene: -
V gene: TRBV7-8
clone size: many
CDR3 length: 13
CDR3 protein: CASSLTGSWEQFF
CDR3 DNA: TGTGCCAGCAGCTTGACAGGCTCGTGGGAGCAGTTCTTC

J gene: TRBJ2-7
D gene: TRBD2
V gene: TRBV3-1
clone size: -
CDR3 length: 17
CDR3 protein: CASTTPWGTSGSREQYF
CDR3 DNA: TGTGCCAGCACCACTCCTTGGGGGACTAGCGGGAGCAGAGAGCAGTACTTC

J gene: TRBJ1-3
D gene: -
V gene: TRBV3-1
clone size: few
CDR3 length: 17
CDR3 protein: CASSQGPLNTFGNTIYF
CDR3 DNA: TGTGCCAGCAGCCAGGGACCTCTCAACACTTTTGGAAACACCATATATTTT

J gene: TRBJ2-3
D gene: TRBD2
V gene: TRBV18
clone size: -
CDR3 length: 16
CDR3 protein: CASSPDRGRGTDTQYF
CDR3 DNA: TGTGCCAGCTCACCAGACCGGGGGAGGGGCACAGATACGCAGTATTTT

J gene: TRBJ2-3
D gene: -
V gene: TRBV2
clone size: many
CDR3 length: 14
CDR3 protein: CASKTQGRTDTQYF
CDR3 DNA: TGTGCCAGCAAGACCCAGGGAAGGACAGATACGCAGTATTTT

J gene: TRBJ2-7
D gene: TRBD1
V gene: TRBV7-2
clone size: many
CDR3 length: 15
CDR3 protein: CASSLGQGQSYEQYF
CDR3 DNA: TGTGCCAGCAGCTTAGGGCAGGGACAGTCCTACGAGCAGTACTTC